These 13 T cell receptor beta chains were sequenced from one sample in a study of metastatic and nonmetastatic thyroid tumors. The entire patient cohort was treatment-naive prior to thyroid surgery. MiXCR re-clonotyped the PCR reads for TCRdb. The sample carries 23,000 or so clones, 20% to 30% recorded once. The sequenced material came from tumor tissue. Receptors were obtained from a male donor with papillary thyroid cancer or a benign thyroid nodule (not recorded which). Some clones in this sample may be carry-over from other donors' samples.

The chain combines TRBV4-2 with TRBJ2-1; no clear D. V lost 5 bases to trimming and J lost 6 bases, with 20 bases between them. This CDR3 spans 16 amino acids. The germline gives CDR1 LGHNA, CDR2 YNFKEQ. The CDR3 coding sequence is TGTGCCAGCAGCTCGACCGTAAGTCCCGCAGGCAATGAGCAGTTCTTC. Protein: CASSSTVSPAGNEQFF.

This clone was counted at least ten times. The chain uses TRBV2 and TRBJ1-2; D is undetermined. V lost 7 bases and J lost 7, with 10 bases in between. Germline CDR1 is SNHLY and CDR2 is FYNNEI. The CDR3 totals 11 residues. The CDR3 sequence: CASTERGGYTF. The DNA of the CDR3 is TGTGCCAGCACCGAGAGAGGTGGCTACACCTTC.

This clone was observed a handful of times. The chain links TRBV12-3 or TRBV12-4 to TRBJ2-3; D gene unclear. V lost 8 bases to trimming and J lost 1 base, with 10 bases between them. The length of the CDR3 is 13 residues. The CDR3 sequence is CASCEMRTDTQYF. The CDR3 coding sequence is TGTGCCAGCTGTGAAATGCGCACAGATACGCAGTATTTT.

This clone has ten or more counts. This chain links TRBV5-6 with TRBJ1-1, with D uncertain. V shed 2 bases and J shed 4 bases, with 9 bases lying between them. Germline CDR1 reads SGHDT; CDR2 reads YYEEEE. CDR3 size: 13 residues. The CDR3 DNA is TGTGCCAGCAGCTTATCGTGGGGCACTGAAGCTTTCTTT. Protein product: CASSLSWGTEAFF.

The V call is TRBV5-1, the J call TRBJ1-2, with a weak D call TRBD1 (5 bases). The CDR3 length is 13 residues. The germline V and J ends were trimmed by 1 base and 3 bases, with 7 bases remaining between them. Per the germline V gene, CDR1 is SGHRS and CDR2 is YFSETQ. The CDR3, as DNA: TGCGCCAGCAGCTTGCGAGGGGACTATGGCTACACCTTC. This codes for CASSLRGDYGYTF.

This clone has ten or more counts. The chain employs TRBV18 and TRBJ1-1, with D possibly matching TRBD1 (5 bases). The CDR3 contains 12 residues. The germline gives CDR1 KGHSH, CDR2 LQKENI. Trimming removed 6 bases at V and 4 bases at J, with 9 bases between. The CDR3 nucleotides read TGTGCCAGCTCCTACGGGGGCACTGAAGCTTTCTTT. Its translation is CASSYGGTEAFF.

This clone was seen only a few times. The chain couples TRBV9 to TRBJ2-1; D perhaps matches TRBD1 (6 bases). CDR3 length: 18 residues. The germline V gene has CDR1 SGDLS and CDR2 YYNGEE. Trimming took 0 bases from V and 4 from J, leaving 20 bases between them. CDR3 sequence reads: CASSVAGTVAGVYNEQFF. CDR3 sequence (DNA): TGTGCCAGCAGCGTAGCGGGTACGGTGGCAGGGGTGTACAATGAGCAGTTCTTC.

This clone was recorded only once. The chain is built from TRBV27 and TRBJ1-5; D possibly corresponds to TRBD1 (5 bases). The CDR3 loop spans 14 amino acids. Germline CDR1 and CDR2: MNHEY and SMNVEV (reference sequence). CDR3 sequence: CASLVHGAHQPQHF. The CDR3 DNA follows: TGTGCAAGCCTCGTACATGGGGCGCATCAGCCCCAGCATTTT.

In its sample, this clone was seen a few times. This may be a read error, as it is one base from a much larger clone. V usage is TRBV29-1 and J usage is TRBJ1-2; 11 nucleotides match TRBD1. CDR1 and CDR2 from the germline V gene are SQVTM and ANQGSEA. The CDR3 contains 14 residues. Unmatched junction bases numbered 9, after V lost 2 bases and J lost 10 bases. CDR3 loop: CSVESGTGGKVYTF. The CDR3 DNA follows: TGCAGCGTTGAATCCGGGACAGGGGGGAAGGTCTACACCTTC. Variable domain in full (rest from reference TRBV29-1 and TRBJ1-2): SAVISQKPSRDICQRGTSLTIQCQVDSQVTMMFWYRQQPGQSLTLIATANQGSEATYESGFVIDKFPISRPNLTFSTLTVSNMSPEDSSIYLCSVESGTGGKVYTFGSGTRLTVV.

In this sample, this clone turned up a few times. Given a much more abundant clone one base away, this may be a read error. The V gene is TRBV6-2 or TRBV6-3, the J gene TRBJ2-4, with D possibly TRBD2 on 6 matching bases. CDR3 length: 19 residues. Germline V gene sequence: CDR1 MNHEY, CDR2 SVGEGT. Deletions cut 0 bases from V and 0 bases from J, with 18 bases between. The CDR3 bases are TGTGCCAGCAGTTACTCGGCTCTAGCGCGAGGTGTAGCCAAAAACATTCAGTACTTC. It specifies CASSYSALARGVAKNIQYF.

This clone was seen at least ten times. Within the sample, other DNA sequences also encode this same CDR3. In nucleotides, the CDR3 is TGTGCCAGCAATCGGGACAGGGGGCTCGGGACCCAGTACTTC. This sequence encodes CASNRDRGLGTQYF. This chain connects TRBV27 to TRBJ2-5; TRBD1 aligns across 12 bases. V shed 7 bases and J 7 bases; nucleotides not matched to a gene: 7. Germline CDR1 reads MNHEY; CDR2 reads SMNVEV (reference sequence). The CDR3 is 14 residues long.

By sample share, this clone is medium-sized. The chain links TRBV6-1 to TRBJ1-2; D gene unclear. The CDR3 has 14 residues. The V gene lost 2 bases and the J gene lost 4 bases, with 11 bases spanning the gap. Germline lookup yields CDR1 MNHNS and CDR2 SASEGT. CDR3 nucleotides: TGTGCCAGCAGTGAATTAGGAACCTTCTATGGCTACACCTTC. Translated: CASSELGTFYGYTF.

In this sample, this clone turned up many times. The chain couples TRBV28 to TRBJ1-3; D is uncertain. V gave up 5 bases and J gave up 7 bases, with 9 bases separating them. Germline V gene data show CDR1 as MDHEN and CDR2 as SYDVKM. The CDR3 extends over 12 amino acids. The CDR3 region is CASSTDSNTIYF. CDR3 DNA: TGTGCCAGCAGTACCGATTCGAACACCATATATTTT.